This record concerns one T cell receptor (beta chain) sequence. Germline V gene data show CDR1 as LGHNA and CDR2 as YSLEER. Trimming cost V 0 bases and J 1 base; bases outside gene matches: 8. The CDR3 is 18 residues long. The source of the sample is a study of blood T cell repertoires in COVID-19. Profiling relied on immunoSEQ multiplex PCR, and the TCRdb table lists in-frame clones only, not all of them. In the table there are 260,000 or so clones, 83% of which are singletons. Sequenced sample: PBMCs or T cells enriched from blood (not recorded which). The receptor comes from a woman in her thirties or forties who had been exposed to COVID-19. V is TRBV4-3 and J is TRBJ2-5; 10 bases fit TRBD1. CDR3 sequence (DNA): TGCGCCAGCAGCCAAGATTTACCCAGACAGGGGGCCCAAGAGACCCAGTACTTC. Translation gives CASSQDLPRQGAQETQYF.